The clone carrying this T cell receptor beta chain was counted a few times. No antigen is known for it. This specimen belongs to a study of CD8+ T cells in alopecia areata. Overall study: In an open-label trial, patients got 5 to 10 mg tofacitinib twice daily. The percentage of affected scalp area served as the score of severity for treated patients. Study results and caveats: Especially in alopecia totalis/universalis, lesional scalp showed greater clonality than normal scalp did. Just one nonresponder means the tie between baseline CD8+ expansion and response stays uncertain.

TCR sequencing used cDNA made by reverse transcription of extracted RNA. Assay used: immunoSEQ multiplex PCR; TCRdb lists only in-frame clones, some missing. This sample carries roughly 200,000 clones, about three fifths of them seen once, and the ten largest clones take roughly 12%. J gave up 3 bases and V 5 bases, and 10 bases lay outside the gene matches. The CDR3 consists of 15 residues. The germline gives CDR1 SGDLS, CDR2 YYNGEE. Treatment indicated: oral pan-JAK inhibitor, 5-10 mg twice daily. Sequencing was performed on CD8+ T cells sorted from blood, taken at week 24, from a patient treated with tofacitinib. The receptor was derived from a human donor with alopecia areata. This chain joins TRBV9 and TRBJ2-7; TRBD2 agrees at 8 bases. CDR3 region: CASSPLRRGDYEQYF. CDR3 in DNA: TGTGCCAGCAGTCCCCTTAGGCGGGGGGACTACGAGCAGTACTTC. Filled out from reference TRBV9 and TRBJ2-7, the complete variable domain reads DSGVTQTPKHLITATGQRVTLRCSPRSGDLSVYWYQQSLDQGLQFLIQYYNGEERAKGNILERFSAQQFPDLHSELNLSSLELGDSALYFCASSPLRRGDYEQYFGPGTRLTVT.